This TCR beta chain originates from a study of Ad26.COV2.S vaccination and SARS-CoV-2 variants. Whole-study context: The donor belonged to the COV1001 Ad26.COV2.S trial arm. Once, or twice with 56 days between doses, Ad26.COV2.S was given intramuscularly.

Some clones are missing from TCRdb's copy, which holds only in-frame ones; the method was immunoSEQ multiplex PCR. The sample has under 550,000 clones, roughly 90% seen once; the top ten hold less than 4.5%. Treatment reported: some 20 received Ad26.COV2.S at low or high dose, single or two shots; about five received placebo; per-sample allocation not given. Day 63 after the first injection of vaccine or placebo was the sampling time. The vaccine antigen was prefusion-stabilized Wuhan SARS-CoV-2 spike. The V and J ends lost 6 bases and 6 bases respectively, with 6 bases between them. The CDR3 is made up of 12 amino acids. Germline V gives CDR1 MNHEY, CDR2 SVGAGI.

The sample here was peripheral blood, taken in a trial of Ad26.COV2.S vaccine versus placebo. This rearrangement joins TRBV6-5 to TRBJ1-6, with D possibly being TRBD1 (5 bases). The TCR was taken from a person between 18 and 59 years old who received the Ad26.COV2.S COVID-19 vaccine or a placebo. The CDR3, as DNA: TGTGCCAGCAGGAGGGGTAATTCACCCCTCCACTTT. It yields the protein CASRRGNSPLHF.